The T cell receptor beta chain described here comes from a study of T cell changes during pregnancy in multiple sclerosis. Deletions cut 3 bases from V and 1 base from J, with 14 bases between. CDR1 SGHTA and CDR2 FQGTGA come from the germline V gene. CDR3 size: 16 residues. The method was immunoSEQ multiplex PCR; TCRdb's version includes in-frame clones alone and lacks a portion of them. The top ten hold roughly 1.2% of the sample, which has over 45,000 clones, 80% to 90% seen once. The receptor comes from a female donor with multiple sclerosis, enrolled in a pregnancy study. Here the sequenced sample was CD4+ T cells from peripheral blood mononuclear cells, taken in the second trimester of pregnancy. The V and J genes are TRBV7-3 and TRBJ2-3; D might be TRBD2 (6 bases). CDR3 region: CASSFGTGSGTDTQYF. In nucleotides, the CDR3 is TGTGCCAGCAGCTTTGGAACCGGGAGTGGCACAGATACGCAGTATTTT. The entire variable domain, with the rest obtained from reference TRBV7-3 and TRBJ2-3, is as follows: GAGVSQTPSNKVTEKGKYVELRCDPISGHTALYWYRQSLGQGPEFLIYFQGTGAADDSGLPNDRFFAVRPEGSVSTLKIQRTERGDSAVYLCASSFGTGSGTDTQYFGPGTRLTVL.